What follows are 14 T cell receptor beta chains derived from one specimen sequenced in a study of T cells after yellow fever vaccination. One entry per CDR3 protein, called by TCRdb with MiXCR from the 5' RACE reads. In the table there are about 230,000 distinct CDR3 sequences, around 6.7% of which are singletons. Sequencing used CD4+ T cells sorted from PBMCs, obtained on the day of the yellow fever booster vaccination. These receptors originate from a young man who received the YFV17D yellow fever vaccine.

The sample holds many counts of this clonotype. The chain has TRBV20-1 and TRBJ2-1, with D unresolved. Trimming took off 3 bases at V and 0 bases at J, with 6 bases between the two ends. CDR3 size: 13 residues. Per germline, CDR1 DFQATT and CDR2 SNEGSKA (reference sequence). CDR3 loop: CSASPNSYNEQFF. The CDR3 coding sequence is TGCAGTGCTAGTCCAAACTCCTACAATGAGCAGTTCTTC.

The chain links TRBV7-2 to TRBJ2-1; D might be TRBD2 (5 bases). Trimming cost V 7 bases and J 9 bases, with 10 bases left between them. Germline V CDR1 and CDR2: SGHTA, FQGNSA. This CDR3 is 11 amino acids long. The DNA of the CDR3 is TGTGCCAGCACCTTCGGAGGTGAGCAGTTCTTC. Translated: CASTFGGEQFF.

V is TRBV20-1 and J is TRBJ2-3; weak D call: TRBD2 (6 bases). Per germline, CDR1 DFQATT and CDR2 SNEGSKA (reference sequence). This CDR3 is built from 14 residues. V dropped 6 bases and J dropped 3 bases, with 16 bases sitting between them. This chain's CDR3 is CSAQSGRGTDTQYF. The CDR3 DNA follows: TGCAGTGCCCAGTCCGGGAGAGGGACAGATACGCAGTATTTT.

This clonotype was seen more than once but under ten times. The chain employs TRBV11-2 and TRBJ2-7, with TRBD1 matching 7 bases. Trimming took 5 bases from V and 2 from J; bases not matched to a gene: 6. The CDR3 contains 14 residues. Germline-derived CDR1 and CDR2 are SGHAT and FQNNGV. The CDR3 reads CASSLDRTTYEQYF. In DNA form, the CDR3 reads TGTGCCAGCAGCCTGGACAGGACCACCTACGAGCAGTACTTC.

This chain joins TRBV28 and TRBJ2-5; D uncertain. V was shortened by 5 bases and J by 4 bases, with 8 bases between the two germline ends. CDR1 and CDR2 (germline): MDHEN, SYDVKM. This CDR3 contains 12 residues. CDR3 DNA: TGTGCCAGCAGTACTACTGGAGAGACCCAGTACTTC. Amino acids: CASSTTGETQYF.

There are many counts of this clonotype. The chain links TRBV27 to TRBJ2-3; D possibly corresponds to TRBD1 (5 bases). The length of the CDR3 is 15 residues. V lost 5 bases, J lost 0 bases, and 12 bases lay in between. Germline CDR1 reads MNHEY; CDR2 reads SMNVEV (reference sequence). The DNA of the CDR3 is TGTGCCAGCAGTCAGGGTCTCCGAAGCACAGATACGCAGTATTTT. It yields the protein CASSQGLRSTDTQYF.

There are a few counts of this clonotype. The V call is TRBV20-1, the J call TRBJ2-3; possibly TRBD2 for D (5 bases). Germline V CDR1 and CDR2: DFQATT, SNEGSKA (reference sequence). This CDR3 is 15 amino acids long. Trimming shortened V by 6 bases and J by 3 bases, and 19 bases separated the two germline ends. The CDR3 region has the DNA TGCAGTGCCTACGGGATCGGGGAAGGAACAGATACGCAGTATTTT. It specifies CSAYGIGEGTDTQYF.

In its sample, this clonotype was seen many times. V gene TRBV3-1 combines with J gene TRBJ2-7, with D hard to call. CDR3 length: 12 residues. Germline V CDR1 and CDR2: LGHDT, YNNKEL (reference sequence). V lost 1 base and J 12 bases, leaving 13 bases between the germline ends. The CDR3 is CASSQASADLYF. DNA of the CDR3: TGTGCCAGCAGCCAAGCATCGGCGGATCTGTACTTC.

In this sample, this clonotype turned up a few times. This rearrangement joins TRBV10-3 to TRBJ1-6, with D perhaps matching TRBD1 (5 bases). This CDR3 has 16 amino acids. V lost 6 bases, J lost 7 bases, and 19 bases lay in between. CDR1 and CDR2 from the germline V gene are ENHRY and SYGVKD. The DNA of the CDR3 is TGTGCCATCAGGGGGGACCGGGACGGAGAAAATTCACCCCTCCACTTT. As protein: CAIRGDRDGENSPLHF.

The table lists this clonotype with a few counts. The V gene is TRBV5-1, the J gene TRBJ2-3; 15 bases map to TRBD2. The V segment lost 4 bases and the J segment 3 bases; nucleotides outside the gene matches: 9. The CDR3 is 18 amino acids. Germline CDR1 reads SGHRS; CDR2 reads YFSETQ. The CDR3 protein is CASSPARTSGRETDTQYF. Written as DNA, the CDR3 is TGCGCCAGCAGCCCGGCTCGGACTAGCGGGAGGGAAACAGATACGCAGTATTTT.

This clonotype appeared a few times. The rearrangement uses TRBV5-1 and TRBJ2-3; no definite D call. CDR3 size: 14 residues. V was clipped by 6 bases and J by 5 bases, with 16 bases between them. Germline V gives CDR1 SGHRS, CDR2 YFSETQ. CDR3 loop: CASTTSTLGDTQYF. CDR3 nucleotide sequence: TGCGCCAGCACGACGTCGACCCTCGGAGATACGCAGTATTTT.

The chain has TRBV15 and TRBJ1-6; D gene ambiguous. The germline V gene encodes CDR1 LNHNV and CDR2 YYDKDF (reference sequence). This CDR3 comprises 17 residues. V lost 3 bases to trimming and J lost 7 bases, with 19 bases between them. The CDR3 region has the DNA TGTGCCACCAGCAGTGTTACCTTGACACCAAAGAATTCACCCCTCCACTTT. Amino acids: CATSSVTLTPKNSPLHF.

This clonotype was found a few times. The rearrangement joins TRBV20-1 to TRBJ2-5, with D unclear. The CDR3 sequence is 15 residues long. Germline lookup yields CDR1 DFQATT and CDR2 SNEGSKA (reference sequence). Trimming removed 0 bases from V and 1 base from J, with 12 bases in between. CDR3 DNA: TGCAGTGCTAGAGATTCGGCGACCGCCCAAGAGACCCAGTACTTC. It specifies CSARDSATAQETQYF.

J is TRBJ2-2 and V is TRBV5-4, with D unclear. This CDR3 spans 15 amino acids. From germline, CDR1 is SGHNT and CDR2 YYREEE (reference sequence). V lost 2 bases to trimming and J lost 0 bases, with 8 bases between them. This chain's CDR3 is CASSFKGSNTGELFF. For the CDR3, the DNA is TGTGCCAGCAGCTTTAAGGGTTCGAACACCGGGGAGCTGTTTTTT.